This T cell receptor (beta chain) stems from a study of T-cell memory formation after mild COVID-19. Study background: Among the donors, TCR clusters were largely specific to each donor.

This clonotype was observed a single time. No antigen is known for it. Broader study findings: Pre-infection memory already had some responding clones, implying cross-reactive memory joined. Of the contracting clones, CD4+ ones lay mainly in CM and EM, and CD8+ ones in EMRA.

Germline CDR1 is LGHDT and CDR2 is YNNKEL (reference sequence). V was clipped by 0 bases and J by 4 bases, with 9 bases between them. This CDR3 has 14 residues. 5'RACE primed from the constant segment yielded TCR alpha and TCR beta cDNA libraries bearing sample barcodes and UMIs. TCRdb reprocessed the 5' RACE reads with MiXCR, giving one entry per CDR3 protein. This sample has 100,000 to 120,000 distinct CDR3 sequences, with over 15% found just once. Specimen: PBMCs or a T cell subset sorted from them (not recorded which). The rearrangement uses TRBV3-1 and TRBJ1-2; D remains ambiguous. The sequence was obtained from a man aged 18 to 30 who had mild COVID-19 (a few samples of this study predate the infection). Cell type and time point are not known. The CDR3 DNA reads as TGTGCCAGCAGCCAAGAAGGACGTGGCTATGGCTACACCTTC. It translates to CASSQEGRGYGYTF.